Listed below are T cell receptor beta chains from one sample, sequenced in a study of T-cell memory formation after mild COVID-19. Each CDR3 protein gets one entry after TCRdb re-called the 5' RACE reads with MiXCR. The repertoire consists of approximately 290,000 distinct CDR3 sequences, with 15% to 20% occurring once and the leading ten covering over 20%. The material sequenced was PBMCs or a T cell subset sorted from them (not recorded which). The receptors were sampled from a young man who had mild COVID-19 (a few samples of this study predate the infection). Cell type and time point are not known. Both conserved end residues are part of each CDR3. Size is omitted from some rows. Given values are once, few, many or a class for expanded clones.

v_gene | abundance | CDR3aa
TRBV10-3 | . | CAISGDRELTDYGYTF
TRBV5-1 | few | CASSKGQGIYEQYF
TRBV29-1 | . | CSVEVRLGRTLQFF
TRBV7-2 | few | CASSASGQEAETQYF
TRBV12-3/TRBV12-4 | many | CASSAPRGGVTDTQYF
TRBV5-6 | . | CASSSRGRAGAFF
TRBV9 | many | CASSERLGRGPIETQYF
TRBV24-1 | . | CATSGPGGNTEAFF
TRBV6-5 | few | CASSRTGGNINSPLHF
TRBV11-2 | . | CASTLFRGGMAQFF
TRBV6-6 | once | CASSYSGVRGAYNEQFF
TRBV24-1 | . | CATGQRGRQETQYF
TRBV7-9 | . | CASSLDVWGGHTGELFF
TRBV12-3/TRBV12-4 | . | CASSLWGPNQPQHF
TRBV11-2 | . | CASQREDILNTEAFF
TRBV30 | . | CAWSLGLGDTEAFF
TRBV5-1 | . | CASSHGPDEQFF
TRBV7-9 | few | CASSPPTWKQFF
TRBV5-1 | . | CASSLTGGDNEQFF
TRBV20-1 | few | CSATRGGGETQYF
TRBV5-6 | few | CASSLRTMNTGELFF
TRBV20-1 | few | CSATGTDYTDTQYF
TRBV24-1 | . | CATSDPGGTEQFF
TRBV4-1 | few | CASSQDTWGQGNGYTF
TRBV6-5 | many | CASSRASGLLTQYF
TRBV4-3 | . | CASSQDFGVWAFF
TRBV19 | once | CASSILYNEQFF
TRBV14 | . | CASSPGRWNEQFF
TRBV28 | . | CASGRDGAQETQYF
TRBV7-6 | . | CASSLLQSTDTQYF
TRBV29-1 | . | CSVDPGDQTGELFF
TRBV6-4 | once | CASSEGPGAQPQHF
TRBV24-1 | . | CATSLSGEADEKLFF
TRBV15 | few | CATSRGGGTYYGYTF
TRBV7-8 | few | CASRRTSGGADTQYF
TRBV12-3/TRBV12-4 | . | CASSLSYVGYTF
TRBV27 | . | CASSFGTYLGAPQHF
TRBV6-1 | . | CASRPRGGGYTF
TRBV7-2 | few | CASSLGAARGRAKNIQYF
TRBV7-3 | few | CASSFGGLGTGTEAFF